This T cell receptor (beta chain) emerged from a study of T-cell reconstitution after alpha-beta-depleted transplantation in children. V was shortened by 1 base and J by 0 bases, with 11 bases between the two germline ends. The CDR3 contains 16 residues. Looked up from germline, CDR1 is SGHTA and CDR2 is FQGNSA. During its preparation, the TCRbeta library received unique molecular identifiers. TCRdb analysed the PCR reads with MiXCR anew, one entry per CDR3 protein. The sample shows about 210,000 distinct CDR3 sequences, approximately 15% of them seen only once. This clonotype was detected a few times.

This sequence joins TRBV7-2 and TRBJ2-3; no definite D call. Sequences were derived from PBMCs, mostly from graft donor cells, sampled 360 days after TCRalphabeta/CD19-depleted stem cell transplant. The receptor was isolated from a male patient aged 2 to 10 who had a stem cell transplant for acute lymphoblastic leukemia, so the T cells may come from the graft donor. CDR3 sequence: CASSLGADISTDTQYF. CDR3 in DNA: TGTGCCAGCAGCTTAGGGGCGGATATCAGCACAGATACGCAGTATTTT.